This TCR beta chain was identified in a study of blood T cell repertoires in COVID-19. Clinical histories supplied by participants themselves formed the basis of cohort assignment. Germline lookup yields CDR1 SGDLS and CDR2 YYNGEE. The ends were cut back, 1 base at V and 4 bases at J, with 8 bases in the middle. The CDR3 length is 14 residues. TCRdb keeps only in-frame clones here, not all; method: immunoSEQ multiplex PCR. This sample has approximately 470,000 clones, with 87% found just once. This TCR derives from a woman aged 18-30 years who had recovered from COVID-19. This sequence joins TRBV9 and TRBJ1-4; D gene unclear. The sequenced sample consisted of PBMCs or T cells enriched from blood (not recorded which). CDR3 sequence: CASSVTVNNEKLFF. CDR3 DNA sequence: TGTGCCAGCAGCGTAACGGTCAATAATGAAAAACTGTTTTTT. Using reference TRBV9 and TRBJ1-4 for the parts outside the CDR3, the full variable domain is DSGVTQTPKHLITATGQRVTLRCSPRSGDLSVYWYQQSLDQGLQFLIQYYNGEERAKGNILERFSAQQFPDLHSELNLSSLELGDSALYFCASSVTVNNEKLFFGSGTQLSVL.